This is a list of T cell receptor beta chains from one sample in a study of cytomegalovirus exposure and HLA in healthy donors. The assay was immunoSEQ multiplex PCR, and TCRdb's table has in-frame clones only and misses some. The sample gives about 89,000 clones, 85% of which show up once; nearly 7.5% is in the top ten. The sample was PBMCs. Receptors were obtained from a man in his forties in good health and CMV-seropositive. Each CDR3 is given with its conserved first and last residue. A D gene is named only where the DNA matches it firmly. Expanded clones get a size class; other rows say once, few or many, or leave the size out.

>TRBD1|TRBJ2-5|TRBV6-4|-
CATTGTGEETQYF
TGTGCCACCACAGGGACAGGGGAAGAGACCCAGTACTTC
>-|TRBJ2-5|TRBV19|-
CASSIYREETQYF
TGTGCCAGTAGTATTTACAGAGAAGAGACCCAGTACTTC
>-|TRBJ2-5|TRBV9|-
CASSVVGAPAETQYF
TGTGCCAGCAGCGTAGTAGGAGCTCCTGCAGAGACCCAGTACTTC
>-|TRBJ1-5|TRBV20-1|few
CSASTGEPQHF
TGCAGTGCTAGCACGGGAGAGCCCCAGCATTTT
>TRBD1|TRBJ2-7|TRBV5-8|-
CASSSGYRGSYEQYF
TGTGCCAGCAGCTCGGGGTACAGGGGGAGCTACGAGCAGTACTTC
>TRBD1|TRBJ2-5|TRBV15|-
CATSRAGTGETQYF
TGTGCCACCAGCAGAGCCGGGACAGGGGAGACCCAGTACTTC
>-|TRBJ2-7|TRBV10-2|-
CASQDPNVYEQYF
TGCGCCAGCCAGGATCCCAATGTATACGAGCAGTACTTC
>-|TRBJ2-7|TRBV19|-
CASSIDWKDEQYF
TGTGCCAGTAGTATCGACTGGAAAGACGAGCAGTACTTC
>-|TRBJ2-7|TRBV28|-
CASSPLKWGGREQYF
TGTGCCAGCAGCCCGCTTAAATGGGGGGGCCGCGAGCAGTACTTC
>-|TRBJ2-1|TRBV2|-
CASSEARGNNEQFF
TGTGCCAGCAGTGAAGCTCGGGGAAACAATGAGCAGTTCTTC
>-|TRBJ1-5|TRBV5-1|-
CASREGLSNQPQHF
TGCGCCAGCAGGGAGGGGTTGAGCAATCAGCCCCAGCATTTT
>-|TRBJ2-4|TRBV7-9|-
CASVKEGANIQYF
TGTGCCAGCGTTAAAGAGGGAGCCAACATTCAGTACTTC
>TRBD1|TRBJ2-2|TRBV6-1|-
CASSEASGTGVGTGELFF
TGTGCCAGCAGTGAAGCCTCCGGGACAGGGGTCGGCACCGGGGAGCTGTTTTTT
>-|TRBJ2-5|TRBV14|-
CASSQGDRRQETQYF
TGTGCCAGCAGCCAAGGTGACAGGAGACAAGAGACCCAGTACTTC
>TRBD1|TRBJ1-1|TRBV6-6|-
CASSSASGQGASEAFF
TGTGCCAGCAGTTCCGCGTCGGGACAGGGGGCATCCGAAGCTTTCTTT
>-|TRBJ1-1|TRBV6-5|-
CASSYSNRLTEAFF
TGTGCCAGCAGTTACTCGAACAGGCTCACTGAAGCTTTCTTT
>TRBD2|TRBJ2-2|TRBV19|-
CASAGTSGSNTGELFF
TGTGCCAGTGCCGGGACTAGCGGGAGTAACACCGGGGAGCTGTTTTTT
>TRBD1|TRBJ2-2|TRBV11-3|-
CASTPGQGNTGELFF
TGTGCCAGCACCCCGGGACAGGGGAACACCGGGGAGCTGTTTTTT
>-|TRBJ1-4|TRBV6-5|-
CASSYVGRSTNEKLFF
TGTGCCAGCAGTTACGTAGGGAGATCAACTAATGAAAAACTGTTTTTT
>TRBD1|TRBJ2-7|TRBV5-1|-
CASSLRDRGYEQYF
TGCGCCAGCAGCTTGAGAGACAGGGGCTACGAGCAGTACTTC
>TRBD1|TRBJ1-1|TRBV7-9|-
CASSPRDRELEGTEAFF
TGTGCCAGCAGCCCTAGGGACAGGGAGTTAGAGGGCACTGAAGCTTTCTTT
>-|TRBJ2-5|TRBV20-1|few
CSARSLETQYF
TGCAGTGCTAGAAGCCTGGAGACCCAGTACTTC
>TRBD2|TRBJ2-7|TRBV27|few
CASSSLAGGTYEQYF
TGTGCCAGCAGTTCGCTAGCGGGAGGCACCTACGAGCAGTACTTC
>-|TRBJ2-3|TRBV9|-
CASSVGGASGGDTQYF
TGTGCCAGCAGCGTAGGCGGGGCCTCCGGGGGAGATACGCAGTATTTT
>TRBD1|TRBJ1-5|TRBV19|-
CASSMVSDRDSQPQHF
TGTGCCAGTAGTATGGTGTCGGACAGGGACAGTCAGCCCCAGCATTTT
>-|TRBJ2-7|TRBV11-2|-
CASSLDVGVYEQYF
TGTGCCAGCAGCTTAGATGTGGGAGTCTACGAGCAGTACTTC
>-|TRBJ2-7|TRBV6-5|-
CASSKPGLPSEQYF
TGTGCCAGCAGTAAGCCGGGTCTCCCCAGCGAGCAGTACTTC
>-|TRBJ1-5|TRBV2|once
CASSLRFDQPQHF
TGTGCCAGCAGTCTGAGGTTTGATCAGCCCCAGCATTTT
>-|TRBJ1-3|TRBV7-8|few
CASSRTASGNTIYF
TGTGCCAGCAGCCGGACAGCCTCTGGAAACACCATATATTTT
>-|TRBJ1-1|TRBV30|-
CACQVGGYTEAFF
TGTGCCTGCCAGGTGGGAGGTTACACTGAAGCTTTCTTT
>-|TRBJ1-1|TRBV11-2|few
CASSLSGREGTFF
TGTGCCAGCAGCTTAAGTGGGAGAGAGGGTACTTTCTTT
>-|TRBJ1-6|TRBV5-1|-
CASSLRTANSPLHF
TGCGCCAGCAGCTTAAGGACAGCTAATTCACCCCTCCACTTT
>TRBD1|TRBJ2-2|TRBV6-1|-
CASSGKSGTGVKSLTGELFF
TGTGCCAGCAGTGGTAAATCCGGGACAGGGGTCAAGAGCCTCACCGGGGAGCTGTTTTTT
>-|TRBJ1-6|TRBV25-1|-
CASKHGASYSPLHF
TGTGCCAGCAAACATGGGGCCTCTTATTCACCCCTCCACTTT
>TRBD2|TRBJ2-1|TRBV7-7|-
CASSLVAGPYNEQFF
TGTGCTAGCAGCTTGGTAGCGGGACCCTACAATGAGCAGTTCTTC
>-|TRBJ1-6|TRBV7-9|-
CASSAGAYNSPLHF
TGTGCCAGCAGCGCGGGTGCCTATAATTCACCCCTCCACTTT
>TRBD1|TRBJ1-2|TRBV18|-
CASSLRQGVNYGYTF
TGTGCCAGCTCACTACGACAGGGGGTGAACTATGGCTACACCTTC